The T cell receptor beta chain under discussion was sequenced for a study of identical twins. From the 5' RACE reads, TCRdb called clonotypes with MiXCR, one entry per CDR3 protein. The data show 400,000 to 500,000 distinct CDR3 sequences, roughly an eighth seen once. This clonotype was detected only a few times. The CDR3 contains 15 residues. CDR1 is MDHEN and CDR2 is SYDVKM in the germline V gene. V was shortened by 3 bases and J by 2 bases, with 13 bases between the two germline ends. The same data also contributed to another study, on yellow fever vaccine responses in identical twins.

This chain joins TRBV28 and TRBJ2-5; D is ambiguous. Sequenced sample: CD4+ T cells sorted from blood. The receptor's source is a woman aged 18-35 years in good health. The CDR3 reads CASSFLGLVQETQYF. DNA for the CDR3: TGTGCCAGCAGTTTTTTGGGTCTAGTGCAAGAGACCCAGTACTTC.